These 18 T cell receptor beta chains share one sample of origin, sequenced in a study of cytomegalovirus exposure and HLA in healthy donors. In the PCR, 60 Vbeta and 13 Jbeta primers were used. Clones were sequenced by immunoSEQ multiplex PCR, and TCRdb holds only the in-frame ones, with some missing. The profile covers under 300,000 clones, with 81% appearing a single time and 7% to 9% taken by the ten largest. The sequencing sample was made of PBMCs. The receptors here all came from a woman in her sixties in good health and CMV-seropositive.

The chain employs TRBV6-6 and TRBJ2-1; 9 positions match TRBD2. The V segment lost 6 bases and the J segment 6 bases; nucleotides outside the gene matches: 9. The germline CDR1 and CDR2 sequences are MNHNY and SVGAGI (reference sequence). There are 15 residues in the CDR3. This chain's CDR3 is CASSPHTTSGNEQFF. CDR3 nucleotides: TGTGCCAGCAGCCCCCACACGACTAGCGGCAATGAGCAGTTCTTC.

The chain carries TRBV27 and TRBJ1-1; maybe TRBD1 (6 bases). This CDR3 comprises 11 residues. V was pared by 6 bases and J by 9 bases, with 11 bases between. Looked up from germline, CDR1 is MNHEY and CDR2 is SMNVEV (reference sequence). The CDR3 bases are TGTGCCAGCAGCTCTGACAGGAAAGCTTTCTTT. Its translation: CASSSDRKAFF.

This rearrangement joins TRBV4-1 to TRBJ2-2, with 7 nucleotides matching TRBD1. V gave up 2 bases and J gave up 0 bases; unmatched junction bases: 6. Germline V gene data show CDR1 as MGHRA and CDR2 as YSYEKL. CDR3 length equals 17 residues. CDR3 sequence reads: CASSQTGRGPNTGELFF. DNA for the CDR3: TGCGCCAGCAGCCAAACGGGAAGGGGGCCGAACACCGGGGAGCTGTTTTTT.

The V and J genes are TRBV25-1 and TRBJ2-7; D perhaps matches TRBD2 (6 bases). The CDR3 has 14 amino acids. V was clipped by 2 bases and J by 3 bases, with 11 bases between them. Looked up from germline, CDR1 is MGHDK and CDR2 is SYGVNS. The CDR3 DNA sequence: TGTGCCAGCAGTGAAGGAGGGAGTGACTACGAGCAGTACTTC. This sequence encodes CASSEGGSDYEQYF.

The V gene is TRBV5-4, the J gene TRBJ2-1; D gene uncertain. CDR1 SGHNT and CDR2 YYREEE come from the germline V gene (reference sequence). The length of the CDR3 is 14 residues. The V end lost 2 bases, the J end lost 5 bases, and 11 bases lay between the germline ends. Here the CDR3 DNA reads TGTGCCAGCAGCTTCAAGACAAATGACAATGAGCAGTTCTTC. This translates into CASSFKTNDNEQFF.

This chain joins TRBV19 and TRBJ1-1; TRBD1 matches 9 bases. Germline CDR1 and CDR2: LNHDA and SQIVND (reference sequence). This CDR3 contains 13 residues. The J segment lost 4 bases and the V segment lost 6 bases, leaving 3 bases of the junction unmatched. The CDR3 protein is CASRMTGGTEAFF. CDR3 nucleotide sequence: TGTGCCAGTAGAATGACAGGGGGCACTGAAGCTTTCTTT.

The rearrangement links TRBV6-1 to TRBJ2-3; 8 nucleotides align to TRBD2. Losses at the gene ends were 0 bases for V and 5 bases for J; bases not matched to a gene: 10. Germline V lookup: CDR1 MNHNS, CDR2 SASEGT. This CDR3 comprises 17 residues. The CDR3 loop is CASSEAGLGLGGDTQYF. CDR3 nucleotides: TGTGCCAGCAGTGAAGCGGGACTGGGACTAGGGGGAGATACGCAGTATTTT.

CDR3 sequence: CASSPRPGTVTGANVLTF. DNA for the CDR3: TGTGCCAGCAGCCCCCGTCCCGGGACAGTAACTGGGGCCAACGTCCTGACTTTC. This sequence joins TRBV9 and TRBJ2-6, with 7 bases fitting TRBD1. Germline V gene data show CDR1 as SGDLS and CDR2 as YYNGEE. J gave up 2 bases and V 4 bases, and 12 bases lay outside the gene matches. The CDR3 length is 18 residues. The full variable domain, completed using reference TRBV9 and TRBJ2-6, is DSGVTQTPKHLITATGQRVTLRCSPRSGDLSVYWYQQSLDQGLQFLIQYYNGEERAKGNILERFSAQQFPDLHSELNLSSLELGDSALYFCASSPRPGTVTGANVLTFGAGSRLTVL.

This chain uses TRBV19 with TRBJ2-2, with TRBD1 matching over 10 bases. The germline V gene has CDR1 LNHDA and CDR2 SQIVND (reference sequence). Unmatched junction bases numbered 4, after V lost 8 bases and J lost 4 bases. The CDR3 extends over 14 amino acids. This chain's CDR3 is CASGGQGRTGELFF. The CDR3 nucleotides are TGTGCCAGTGGGGGACAGGGGCGCACCGGGGAGCTGTTTTTT.

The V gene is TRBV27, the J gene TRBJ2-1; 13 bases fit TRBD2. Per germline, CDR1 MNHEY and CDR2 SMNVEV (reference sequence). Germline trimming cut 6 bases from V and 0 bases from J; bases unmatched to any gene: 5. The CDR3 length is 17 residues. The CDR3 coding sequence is TGTGCCAGCAGGTCGGGACTAGCGGGAAGCTCCTACAATGAGCAGTTCTTC. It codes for CASRSGLAGSSYNEQFF.

The CDR3 loop is CASGLVLGDNQPQHF. The CDR3 DNA reads TGTGCTAGTGGTTTGGTATTAGGGGATAATCAGCCCCAGCATTTT. This chain joins TRBV12-5 and TRBJ1-5; TRBD1 might be the D (5 bases). This CDR3 contains 15 residues. Looked up from germline, CDR1 is LGHNT and CDR2 is FRNRAP. The V and J ends lost 0 bases and 4 bases respectively, with 10 bases between them.

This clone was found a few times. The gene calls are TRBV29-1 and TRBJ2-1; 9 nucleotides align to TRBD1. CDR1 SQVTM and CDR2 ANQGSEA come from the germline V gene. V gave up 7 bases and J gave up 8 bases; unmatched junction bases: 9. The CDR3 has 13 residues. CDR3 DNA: TGCAGCGCGGGACAGGGTCCCTCCCATGAGCAGTTCTTC. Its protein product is CSAGQGPSHEQFF.

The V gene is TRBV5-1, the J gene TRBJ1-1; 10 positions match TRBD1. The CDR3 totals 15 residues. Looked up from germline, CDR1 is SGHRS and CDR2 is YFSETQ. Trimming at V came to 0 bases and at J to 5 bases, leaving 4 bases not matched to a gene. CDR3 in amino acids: CASSLGDRGRTEAFF. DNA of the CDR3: TGCGCCAGCAGCTTGGGTGACAGGGGGCGGACTGAAGCTTTCTTT.

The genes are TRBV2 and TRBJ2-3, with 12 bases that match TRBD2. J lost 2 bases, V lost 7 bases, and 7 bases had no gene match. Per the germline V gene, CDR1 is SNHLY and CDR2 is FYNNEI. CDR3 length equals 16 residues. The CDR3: CASTEPSGRDTDTQYF. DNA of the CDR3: TGTGCCAGCACAGAACCTAGCGGGAGGGACACAGATACGCAGTATTTT.

CDR3 residues: CATSRGSPNTEAFF. The DNA of the CDR3 is TGTGCCACCAGCAGGGGTAGCCCCAACACTGAAGCTTTCTTT. The chain recombines TRBV15 with TRBJ1-1; D is uncertain. The CDR3 is 14 residues long. V dropped 3 bases and J dropped 2 bases, with 10 bases sitting between them. Germline V gene sequence: CDR1 LNHNV, CDR2 YYDKDF (reference sequence).

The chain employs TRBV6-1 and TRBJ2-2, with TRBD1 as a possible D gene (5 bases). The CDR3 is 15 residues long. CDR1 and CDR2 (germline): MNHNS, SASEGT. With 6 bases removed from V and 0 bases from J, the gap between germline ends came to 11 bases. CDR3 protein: CASRIGQANTGELFF. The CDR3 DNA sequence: TGTGCCAGCAGAATCGGACAAGCGAACACCGGGGAGCTGTTTTTT.

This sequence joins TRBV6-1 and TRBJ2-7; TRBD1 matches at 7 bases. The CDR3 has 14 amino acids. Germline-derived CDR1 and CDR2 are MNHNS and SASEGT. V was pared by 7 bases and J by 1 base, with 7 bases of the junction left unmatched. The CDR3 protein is CASTLLTGSYEQYF. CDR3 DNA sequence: TGTGCCAGCACCCTACTGACAGGGTCCTACGAGCAGTACTTC.

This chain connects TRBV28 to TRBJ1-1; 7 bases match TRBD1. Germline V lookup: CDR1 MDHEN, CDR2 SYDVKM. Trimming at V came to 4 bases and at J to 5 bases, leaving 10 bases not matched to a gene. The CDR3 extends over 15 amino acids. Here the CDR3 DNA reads TGTGCCAGCAGTTCCGATCAGGTCAGGGGGACTGAAGCTTTCTTT. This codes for CASSSDQVRGTEAFF.